This T cell receptor (beta chain) was captured in a study of PD-L1 blockade in urothelial cancer. The data were produced by immunoSEQ multiplex PCR, yet TCRdb's version contains in-frame clones alone and is incomplete. The table lists tens of thousands of clones, about four fifths of them singletons. The V gene's germline CDR1 is SGHNT and CDR2 YENEEA. Trimming removed 7 bases from V and 9 bases from J; junction bases left unmatched: 8. This CDR3 is 14 amino acids long. Specified time point: pretreatment peripheral blood. The V gene is TRBV11-3, the J gene TRBJ2-1; TRBD2 matches at 11 bases. The sequence was obtained from a man aged 70 or older with urothelial cancer. This specimen was PBMCs, taken around atezolizumab (anti-PD-L1) treatment. In DNA form, the CDR3 reads TGTGCCAGCACCGGGACTAGCGGACTCGGTGAGCAGTTCTTC. It codes for CASTGTSGLGEQFF.